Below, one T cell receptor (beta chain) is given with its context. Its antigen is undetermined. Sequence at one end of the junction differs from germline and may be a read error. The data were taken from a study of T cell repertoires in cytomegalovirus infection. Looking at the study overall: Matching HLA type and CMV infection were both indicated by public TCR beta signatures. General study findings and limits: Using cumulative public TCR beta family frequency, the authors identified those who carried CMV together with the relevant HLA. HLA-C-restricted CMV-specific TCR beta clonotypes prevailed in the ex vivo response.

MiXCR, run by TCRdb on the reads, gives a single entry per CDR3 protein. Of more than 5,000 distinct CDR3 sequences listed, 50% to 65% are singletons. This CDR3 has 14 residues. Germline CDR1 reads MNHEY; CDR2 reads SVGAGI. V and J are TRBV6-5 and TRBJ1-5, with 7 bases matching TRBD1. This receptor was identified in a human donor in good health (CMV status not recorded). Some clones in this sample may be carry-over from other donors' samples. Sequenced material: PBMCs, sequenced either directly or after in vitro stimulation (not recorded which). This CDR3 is CDSSMGQTNTPHHF. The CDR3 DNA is TGTGACAGCAGCATGGGACAGACGAATACGCCCCATCATTTT.